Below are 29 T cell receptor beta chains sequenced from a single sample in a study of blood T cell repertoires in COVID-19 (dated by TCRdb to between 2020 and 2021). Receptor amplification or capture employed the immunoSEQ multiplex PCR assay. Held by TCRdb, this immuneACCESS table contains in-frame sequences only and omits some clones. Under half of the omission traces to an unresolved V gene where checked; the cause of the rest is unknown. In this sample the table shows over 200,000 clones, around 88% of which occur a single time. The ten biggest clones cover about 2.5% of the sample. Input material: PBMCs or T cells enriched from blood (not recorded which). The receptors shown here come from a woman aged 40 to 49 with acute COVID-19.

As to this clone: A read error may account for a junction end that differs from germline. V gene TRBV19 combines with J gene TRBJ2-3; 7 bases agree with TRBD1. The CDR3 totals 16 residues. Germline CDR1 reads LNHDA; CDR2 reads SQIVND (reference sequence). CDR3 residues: CASSPNRGQSRDTQYF. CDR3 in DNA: TGTGCCAGTAGTCCAAACAGGGGACAGAGCAGAGATACGCAGTATTTT.

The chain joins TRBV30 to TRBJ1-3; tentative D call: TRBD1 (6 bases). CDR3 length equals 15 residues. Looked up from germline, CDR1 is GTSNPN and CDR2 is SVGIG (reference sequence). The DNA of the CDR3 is TGTGCGGGGGAACAGGGCCTGGGGACTGGAAACACCATATATTTT. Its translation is CAGEQGLGTGNTIYF.

The CDR3 protein is CASRPLQGDTEAFF. The CDR3 region has the DNA TGTGCCAGTAGACCCTTACAGGGGGACACTGAAGCTTTCTTT. The rearrangement links TRBV19 to TRBJ1-1; TRBD1 aligns across 8 bases. Unmatched junction bases numbered 6, after V lost 6 bases and J lost 3 bases. This CDR3 is 14 amino acids long. Per the germline V gene, CDR1 is LNHDA and CDR2 is SQIVND (reference sequence).

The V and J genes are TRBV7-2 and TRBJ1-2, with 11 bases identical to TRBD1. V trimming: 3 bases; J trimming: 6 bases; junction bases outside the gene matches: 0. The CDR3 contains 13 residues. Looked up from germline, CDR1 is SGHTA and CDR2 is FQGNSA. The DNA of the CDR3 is TGTGCCAGCAGCTTGGGACAGGGGGATGGCTACACCTTC. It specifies CASSLGQGDGYTF.

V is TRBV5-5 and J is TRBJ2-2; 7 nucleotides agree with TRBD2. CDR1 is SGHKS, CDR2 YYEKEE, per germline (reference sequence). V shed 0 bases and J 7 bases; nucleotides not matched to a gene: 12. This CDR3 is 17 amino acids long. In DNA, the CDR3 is TGTGCCAGCAGCTTGGTGTCAGGGAGCGGGATTAGCGGGGAGCTGTTTTTT. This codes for CASSLVSGSGISGELFF.

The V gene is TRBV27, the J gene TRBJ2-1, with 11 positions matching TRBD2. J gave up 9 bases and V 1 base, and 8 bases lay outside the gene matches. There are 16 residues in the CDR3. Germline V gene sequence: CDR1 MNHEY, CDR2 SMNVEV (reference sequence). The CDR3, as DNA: TGTGCCAGCAGTTTATGGGGTAGCGGGGGGGCAGGTGAGCAGTTCTTC. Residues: CASSLWGSGGAGEQFF.

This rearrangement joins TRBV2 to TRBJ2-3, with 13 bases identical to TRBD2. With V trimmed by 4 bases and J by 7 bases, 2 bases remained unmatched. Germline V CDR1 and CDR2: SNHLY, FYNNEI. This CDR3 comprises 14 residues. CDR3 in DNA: TGTGCCAGCAGTGTGACTAGCGGGGGGCATACGCAGTATTTT. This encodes CASSVTSGGHTQYF.

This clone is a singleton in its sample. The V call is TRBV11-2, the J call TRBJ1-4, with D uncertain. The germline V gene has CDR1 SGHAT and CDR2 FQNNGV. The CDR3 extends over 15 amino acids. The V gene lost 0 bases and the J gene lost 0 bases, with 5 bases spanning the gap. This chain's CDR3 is CASSLDPATNEKLFF. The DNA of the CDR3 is TGTGCCAGCAGCTTAGATCCGGCAACTAATGAAAAACTGTTTTTT. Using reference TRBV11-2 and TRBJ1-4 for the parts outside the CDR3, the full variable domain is EAGVAQSPRYKIIEKRQSVAFWCNPISGHATLYWYQQILGQGPKLLIQFQNNGVVDDSQLPKDRFSAERLKGVDSTLKIQPAKLEDSAVYLCASSLDPATNEKLFFGSGTQLSVL.

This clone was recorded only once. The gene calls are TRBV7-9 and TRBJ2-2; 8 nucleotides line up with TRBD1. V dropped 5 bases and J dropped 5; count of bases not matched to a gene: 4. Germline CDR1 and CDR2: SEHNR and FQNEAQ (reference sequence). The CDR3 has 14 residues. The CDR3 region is CASSGDRNTGELFF. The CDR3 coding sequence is TGTGCCAGCAGCGGGGACAGGAATACCGGGGAGCTGTTTTTT.

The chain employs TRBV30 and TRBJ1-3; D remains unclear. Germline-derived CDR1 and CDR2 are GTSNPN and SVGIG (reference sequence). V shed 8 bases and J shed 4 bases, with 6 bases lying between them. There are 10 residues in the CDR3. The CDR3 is CAISGNTIYF. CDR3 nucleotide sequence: TGTGCCATAAGCGGAAACACCATATATTTT.

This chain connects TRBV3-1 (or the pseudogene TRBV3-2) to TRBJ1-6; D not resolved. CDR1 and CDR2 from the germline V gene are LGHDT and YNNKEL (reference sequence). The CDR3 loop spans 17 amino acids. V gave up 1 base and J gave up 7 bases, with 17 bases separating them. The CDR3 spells CASSQGLNGSPNSPLHF. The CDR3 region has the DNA TGTGCCAGCAGCCAAGGACTGAACGGGTCCCCGAATTCACCCCTCCACTTT.

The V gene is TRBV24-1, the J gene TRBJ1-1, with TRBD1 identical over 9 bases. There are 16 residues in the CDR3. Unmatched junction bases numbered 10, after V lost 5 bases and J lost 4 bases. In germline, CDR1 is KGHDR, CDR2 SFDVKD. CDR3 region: CATSGGKETGGTEAFF. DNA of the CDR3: TGTGCCACCAGTGGGGGGAAAGAGACAGGGGGCACTGAAGCTTTCTTT.

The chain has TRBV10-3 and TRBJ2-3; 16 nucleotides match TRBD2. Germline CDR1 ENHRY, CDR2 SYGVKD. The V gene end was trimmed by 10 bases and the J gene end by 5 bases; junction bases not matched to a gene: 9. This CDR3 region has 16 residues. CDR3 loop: CATGTSGGALVDTQYF. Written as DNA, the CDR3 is TGTGCCACCGGGACTAGCGGGGGGGCCTTGGTAGATACGCAGTATTTT.

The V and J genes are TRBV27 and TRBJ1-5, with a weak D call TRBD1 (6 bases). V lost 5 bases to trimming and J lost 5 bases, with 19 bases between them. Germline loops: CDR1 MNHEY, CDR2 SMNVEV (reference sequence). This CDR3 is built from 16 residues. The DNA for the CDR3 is TGTGCCAGCAGTCTGCATCTCCGGGACAAAGATCAGCCCCAGCATTTT. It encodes CASSLHLRDKDQPQHF.

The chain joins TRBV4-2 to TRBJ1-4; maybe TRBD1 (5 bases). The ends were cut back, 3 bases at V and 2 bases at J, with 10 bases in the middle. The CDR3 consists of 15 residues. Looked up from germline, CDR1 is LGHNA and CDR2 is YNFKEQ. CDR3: CASSHAGDTNEKLFF. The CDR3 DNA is TGTGCCAGCAGCCACGCGGGGGACACTAATGAAAAACTGTTTTTT.

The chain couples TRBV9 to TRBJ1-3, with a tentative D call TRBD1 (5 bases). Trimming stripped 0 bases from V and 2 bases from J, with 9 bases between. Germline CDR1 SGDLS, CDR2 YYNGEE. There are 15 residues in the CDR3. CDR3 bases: TGTGCCAGCAGCGTAGCTCCAGGGACTGGAAACACCATATATTTT. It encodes CASSVAPGTGNTIYF.

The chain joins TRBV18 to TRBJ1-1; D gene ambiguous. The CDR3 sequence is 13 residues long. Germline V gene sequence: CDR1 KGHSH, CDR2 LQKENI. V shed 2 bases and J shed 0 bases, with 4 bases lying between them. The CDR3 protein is CASSPGMNTEAFF. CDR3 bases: TGTGCCAGCTCACCAGGCATGAACACTGAAGCTTTCTTT.

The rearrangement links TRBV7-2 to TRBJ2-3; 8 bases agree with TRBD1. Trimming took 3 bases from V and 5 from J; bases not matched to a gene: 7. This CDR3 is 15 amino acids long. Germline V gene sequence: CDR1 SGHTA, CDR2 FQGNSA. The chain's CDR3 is CASSFNRGKEDTQYF. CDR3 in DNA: TGTGCCAGCAGCTTCAACAGGGGGAAGGAAGATACGCAGTATTTT.

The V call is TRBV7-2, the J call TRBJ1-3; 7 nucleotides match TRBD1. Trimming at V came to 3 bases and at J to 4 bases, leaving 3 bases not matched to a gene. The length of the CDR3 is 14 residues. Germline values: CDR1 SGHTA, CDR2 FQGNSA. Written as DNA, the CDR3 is TGTGCCAGCAGCTTTAGGGGGCAAGGAAACACCATATATTTT. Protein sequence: CASSFRGQGNTIYF. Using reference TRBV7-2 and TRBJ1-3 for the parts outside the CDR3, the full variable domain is GAGVSQSPSNKVTEKGKDVELRCDPISGHTALYWYRQSLGQGLEFLIYFQGNSAPDKSGLPSDRFSAERTGGSVSTLTIQRTQQEDSAVYLCASSFRGQGNTIYFGEGSWLTVV.

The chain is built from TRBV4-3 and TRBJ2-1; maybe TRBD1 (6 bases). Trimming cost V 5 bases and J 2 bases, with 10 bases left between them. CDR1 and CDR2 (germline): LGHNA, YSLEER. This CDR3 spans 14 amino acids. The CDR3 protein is CASSKGTTYNEQFF. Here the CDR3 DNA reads TGCGCCAGCAGCAAGGGGACAACCTACAATGAGCAGTTCTTC.

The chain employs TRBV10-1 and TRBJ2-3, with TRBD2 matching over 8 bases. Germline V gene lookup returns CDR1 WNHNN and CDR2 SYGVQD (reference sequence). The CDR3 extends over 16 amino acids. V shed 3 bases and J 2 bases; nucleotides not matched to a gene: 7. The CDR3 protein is CASSDTGTSPTDTQYF. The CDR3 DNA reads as TGCGCCAGCAGTGACACCGGGACTAGTCCCACAGATACGCAGTATTTT.

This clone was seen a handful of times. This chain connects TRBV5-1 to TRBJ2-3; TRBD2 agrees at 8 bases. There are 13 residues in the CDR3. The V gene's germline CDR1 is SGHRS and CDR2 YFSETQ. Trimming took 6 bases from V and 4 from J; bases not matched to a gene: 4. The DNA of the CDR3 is TGCGCCAGCAATCCCGGGGGGGCAGATACGCAGTATTTT. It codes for CASNPGGADTQYF.

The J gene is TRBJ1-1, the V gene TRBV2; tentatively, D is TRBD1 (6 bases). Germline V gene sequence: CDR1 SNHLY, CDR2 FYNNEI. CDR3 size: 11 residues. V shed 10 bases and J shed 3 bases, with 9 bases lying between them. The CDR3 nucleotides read TGTGCCATTCGACAGGACACTGAAGCTTTCTTT. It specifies CAIRQDTEAFF.

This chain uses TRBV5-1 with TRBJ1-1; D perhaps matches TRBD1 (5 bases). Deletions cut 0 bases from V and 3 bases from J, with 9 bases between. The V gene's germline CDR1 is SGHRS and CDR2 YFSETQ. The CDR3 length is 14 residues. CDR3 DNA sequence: TGCGCCAGCAGCTTGGATGGGGGGGACACTGAAGCTTTCTTT. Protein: CASSLDGGDTEAFF.

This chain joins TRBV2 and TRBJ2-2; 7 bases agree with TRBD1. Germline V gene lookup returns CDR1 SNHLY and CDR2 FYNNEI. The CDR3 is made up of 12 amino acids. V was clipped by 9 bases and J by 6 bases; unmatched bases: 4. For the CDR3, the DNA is TGTGCCAGTGAAACAGGGGCCGGGGAGCTGTTTTTT. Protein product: CASETGAGELFF.

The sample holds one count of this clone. The CDR3: CASSYLYQETQYF. CDR3 coding DNA: TGTGCCAGCAGCTACTTGTACCAAGAGACCCAGTACTTC. The chain employs TRBV7-6 and TRBJ2-5; D gene unclear. The V end was cut by 4 bases, the J end by 0 bases, with 6 bases between. Germline loops: CDR1 SGHVS, CDR2 FNYEAQ. The length of the CDR3 is 13 residues.

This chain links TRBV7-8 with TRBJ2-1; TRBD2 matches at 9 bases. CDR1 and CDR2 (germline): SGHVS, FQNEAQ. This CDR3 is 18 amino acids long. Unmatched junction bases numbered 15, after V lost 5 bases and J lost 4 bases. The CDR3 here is CASSRLGGGGATYNEQFF. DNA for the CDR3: TGTGCCAGCAGCCGCCTAGGGGGCGGGGGGGCGACATACAATGAGCAGTTCTTC.

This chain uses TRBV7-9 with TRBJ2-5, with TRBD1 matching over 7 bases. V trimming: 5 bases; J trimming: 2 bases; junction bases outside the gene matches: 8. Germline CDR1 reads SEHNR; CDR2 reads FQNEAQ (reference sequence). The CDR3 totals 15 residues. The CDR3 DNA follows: TGTGCCAGCAGCCCGTATGGGACAGAACAAGAGACCCAGTACTTC. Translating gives CASSPYGTEQETQYF.

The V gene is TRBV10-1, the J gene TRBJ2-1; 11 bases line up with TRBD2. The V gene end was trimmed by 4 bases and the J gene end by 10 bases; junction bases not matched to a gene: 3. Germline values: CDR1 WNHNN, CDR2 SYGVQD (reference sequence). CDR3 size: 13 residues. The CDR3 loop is CASSAIAGGEQFF. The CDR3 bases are TGCGCCAGCAGTGCCATAGCGGGAGGGGAGCAGTTCTTC.